This is a list of T cell receptor beta chains from one sample in a study of cytomegalovirus exposure and HLA in healthy donors. Measured with immunoSEQ multiplex PCR; TCRdb has only the in-frame clones, and not every one. The table lists approximately 130,000 clones, roughly 80% of them singletons. Sequencing used PBMCs. All receptors derive from a woman in her 40s in good health and CMV-seronegative. CDR3s include the opening cysteine and the closing phenylalanine or tryptophan. The D gene is left open where the match is weak. Rows give clone size only sometimes, using once, few, many, or a class for an expanded clone.

clone_size | d_call | j_call | v_call | cdr3_nt | cdr3_aa
once | TRBD1 | TRBJ1-5 | TRBV6-6 | TGTGCCAGCGCATCGACAGGGGAATTACAGCCCCAGCATTTT | CASASTGELQPQHF
- | - | TRBJ2-2 | TRBV9 | TGTGCCAGCAGCCACGACGGCAGGGACACCGGGGAGCTGTTTTTT | CASSHDGRDTGELFF
- | - | TRBJ1-5 | TRBV9 | TGTGCCAGCAGCGTAGGAGGAGGGCAGGATCAGCCCCAGCATTTT | CASSVGGGQDQPQHF
once | TRBD2 | TRBJ2-1 | TRBV6-4 | TGTGCCAGCAGTGACTCGAATCGGGGGGACCCCGTGTTCTTC | CASSDSNRGDPVFF
- | TRBD2 | TRBJ2-7 | TRBV6-1 | TGTGCCAGCAGTGCTGGATCGCGACTAGCGGGACGGCTTTACGAGCAGTACTTC | CASSAGSRLAGRLYEQYF
few | - | TRBJ2-7 | TRBV2 | TGTGCCAGCAGTGAAGTCCGGTCCGGGCAGTACTTC | CASSEVRSGQYF
- | - | TRBJ2-2 | TRBV27 | TGTGCCAGCAGTTTCCGAGGCGCCAGCGGTCCCGGGGAGCTGTTTTTT | CASSFRGASGPGELFF
- | TRBD1 | TRBJ2-7 | TRBV4-1 | TGCGCCAGCAGCCAAGGACAGGGTAACGGCGAGCAGTACTTC | CASSQGQGNGEQYF
- | TRBD1 | TRBJ2-3 | TRBV5-8 | TGTGCCAGCAGCTGGCGACAGGGTAGGCAGTATTTT | CASSWRQGRQYF
- | TRBD1 | TRBJ2-3 | TRBV27 | TGTGCCAGCAGTTTTCGACAGGGCCGGCCAGATACGCAGTATTTT | CASSFRQGRPDTQYF
- | TRBD1 | TRBJ1-2 | TRBV6-5 | TGTGCCAGCAGTGACCAGACAGGGGGATTAGGCTACACCTTC | CASSDQTGGLGYTF
once | TRBD1 | TRBJ1-2 | TRBV9 | TGTGCCAGCAGCGTAGGGACAGGAAACTATGGCTACACCTTC | CASSVGTGNYGYTF
few | - | TRBJ1-2 | TRBV19 | TGTGCCAGTAGTATAGGGGGGACTGATGGCTACACCTTC | CASSIGGTDGYTF
- | TRBD1 | TRBJ1-1 | TRBV29-1 | TGCAGCGTTGGGGACAGCAAGAACACTGAAGCTTTCTTT | CSVGDSKNTEAFF
- | TRBD2 | TRBJ2-3 | TRBV7-9 | TGTGCCAGCAGCTTGGTTAGCGGGAGTGAGGGTACCGGCCCAGATACGCAGTATTTT | CASSLVSGSEGTGPDTQYF
- | - | TRBJ2-7 | TRBV11-3 | TGTGCCAGCAGCTTGAGCTCAGGAACCTCCTACGAGCAGTACTTC | CASSLSSGTSYEQYF
few | TRBD2 | TRBJ2-2 | TRBV4-3 | TGCGCCAGCAGCCAGGAGCGGGAGCGGGACACCGGGGAGCTGTTTTTT | CASSQERERDTGELFF
- | - | TRBJ2-6 | TRBV6-1 | TGTGCCAGCAGTGAAGACGAAGGGGCTGGGGCCAACGTCCTGACTTTC | CASSEDEGAGANVLTF
- | - | TRBJ1-1 | TRBV6-5 | TGTGCCAGCAGGGGGACCGGGACACCAAACACTGAAGCTTTCTTT | CASRGTGTPNTEAFF
- | - | TRBJ2-5 | TRBV28 | TGTGCCAGCAGCCACCCACCAGGGATCCACGAGACCCAGTACTTC | CASSHPPGIHETQYF
- | - | TRBJ1-1 | TRBV4-3 | TGCGCCAGCAGCCAAGACCACGCCCGGAGGACTGAAGCTTTCTTT | CASSQDHARRTEAFF
- | - | TRBJ2-7 | TRBV4-1 | TGCGCCAGCAGCCAAGTATCCACTCGCTCCTACGAGCAGTACTTC | CASSQVSTRSYEQYF
once | - | TRBJ1-1 | TRBV1 | TGCACCAGCAGCCCAGGATTCGACAGGGACACTGAAGCTTTCTTT | CTSSPGFDRDTEAFF
once | - | TRBJ2-1 | TRBV10-3 | TGTGCCATCAGTGAGTCGATGGCGGGTAAATACAATGAGCAGTTCTTC | CAISESMAGKYNEQFF
- | TRBD2 | TRBJ2-7 | TRBV15 | TGTGCCACCACTAGCGGACTAAACCAAGGGGCCCCCTACGAGCAGTACTTC | CATTSGLNQGAPYEQYF
- | TRBD1 | TRBJ2-2 | TRBV4-2 | TGTGCCAGCAGCTACGACAGGGGATGGACCGGGGAGCTGTTTTTT | CASSYDRGWTGELFF
- | TRBD1 | TRBJ1-1 | TRBV2 | TGTGCCAGCAGGAACAGGGGAGGGAACACTGAAGCTTTCTTT | CASRNRGGNTEAFF
once | - | TRBJ2-5 | TRBV5-1 | TGCGCCAGCAGCTTGGTTCTAGAAAGGGGAGAGACCCAGTACTTC | CASSLVLERGETQYF
- | - | TRBJ1-2 | TRBV19 | TGTGCCAGTAGTATAACAGCGGGCTATGGCTACACCTTC | CASSITAGYGYTF
- | TRBD1 | TRBJ2-7 | TRBV29-1 | TGCAGCGTTGGACCGGCAGGGGGAGCCTACGAGCAGTACTTC | CSVGPAGGAYEQYF
- | TRBD1 | TRBJ1-5 | TRBV27 | TGTGCCAGCAGTTCTGACAGGGGCGGCCAGCCCCAGCATTTT | CASSSDRGGQPQHF
few | TRBD1 | TRBJ2-3 | TRBV5-1 | TGCGCCAGCAGCTTGAACATACAGGGGGCTAGCACAGATACGCAGTATTTT | CASSLNIQGASTDTQYF
- | - | TRBJ1-5 | TRBV19 | TGTGCCAGTAGTACCTCAGTGGGAGCGGATCAGCCCCAGCATTTT | CASSTSVGADQPQHF
- | TRBD1 | TRBJ2-2 | TRBV29-1 | TGCAGCGACAGGGGCCGCACCGGGGAGCTGTTTTTT | CSDRGRTGELFF
- | TRBD1 | TRBJ1-1 | TRBV4-3 | TGCGCCAGCAGCCAAGGGTACAGGGGGAACACTGAAGCTTTCTTT | CASSQGYRGNTEAFF
- | TRBD1 | TRBJ2-7 | TRBV28 | TGTGCCAGCAGTTTAACAGGGGGCCTCCTAAACGAGCAGTACTTC | CASSLTGGLLNEQYF
- | - | TRBJ2-1 | TRBV7-2 | TGTGCCAGCAGCTTAGGCAGGGGAATCTACAATGAGCAGTTCTTC | CASSLGRGIYNEQFF
few | - | TRBJ1-1 | TRBV6-5 | TGTGCCAGCAGTTACTCGGGAAGGGGCACTGAAGCTTTCTTT | CASSYSGRGTEAFF
- | - | TRBJ2-3 | TRBV7-2 | TGTGCCAGCAGCTTAGAAGGGGGAGAGGATACGCAGTATTTT | CASSLEGGEDTQYF
- | - | TRBJ1-5 | TRBV7-9 | TGTGCCAGCAGCTTAGGGGCGCCCAATCAGCCCCAGCATTTT | CASSLGAPNQPQHF
few | - | TRBJ1-2 | TRBV7-9 | TGTGCCAGCAGCTCGCGGACGCTCGGGGACTTC | CASSSRTLGDF
- | - | TRBJ1-1 | TRBV25-1 | TGTGCCAGCAGAAATCAGGGGCACACTGAAGCTTTCTTT | CASRNQGHTEAFF
few | TRBD1 | TRBJ2-3 | TRBV29-1 | TGCAGCGCCGTACAGGGGGCTGTAATAGATACGCAGTATTTT | CSAVQGAVIDTQYF